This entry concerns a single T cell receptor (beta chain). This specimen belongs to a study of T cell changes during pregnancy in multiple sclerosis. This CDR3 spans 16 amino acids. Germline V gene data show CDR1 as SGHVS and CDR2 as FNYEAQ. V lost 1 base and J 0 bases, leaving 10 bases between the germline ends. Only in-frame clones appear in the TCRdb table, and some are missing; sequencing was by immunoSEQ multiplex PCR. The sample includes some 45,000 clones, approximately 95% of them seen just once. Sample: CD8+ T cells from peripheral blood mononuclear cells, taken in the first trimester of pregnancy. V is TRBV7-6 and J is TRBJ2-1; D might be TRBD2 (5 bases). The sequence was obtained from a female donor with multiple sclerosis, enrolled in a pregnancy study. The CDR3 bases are TGTGCCAGCAGCTTAGGGTTCGGGGACTCCTACAATGAGCAGTTCTTC. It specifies CASSLGFGDSYNEQFF.